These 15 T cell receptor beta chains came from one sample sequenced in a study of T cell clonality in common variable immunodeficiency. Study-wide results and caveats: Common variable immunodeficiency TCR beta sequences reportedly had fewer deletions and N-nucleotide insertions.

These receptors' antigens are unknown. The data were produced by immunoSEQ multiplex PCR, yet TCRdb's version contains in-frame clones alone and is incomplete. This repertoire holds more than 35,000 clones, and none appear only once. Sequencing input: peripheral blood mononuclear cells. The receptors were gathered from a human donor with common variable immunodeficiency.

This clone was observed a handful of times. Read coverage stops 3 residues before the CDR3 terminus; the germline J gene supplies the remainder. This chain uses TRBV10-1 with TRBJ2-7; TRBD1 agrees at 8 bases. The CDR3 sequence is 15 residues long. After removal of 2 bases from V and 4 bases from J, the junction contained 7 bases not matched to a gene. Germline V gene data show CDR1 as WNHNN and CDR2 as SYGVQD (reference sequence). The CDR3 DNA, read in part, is TGCGCCAGCAGTGAGGGGAGACAGGGGATGTACGAG. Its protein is CASSEGRQGMYE. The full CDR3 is CASSEGRQGMYEQYF.

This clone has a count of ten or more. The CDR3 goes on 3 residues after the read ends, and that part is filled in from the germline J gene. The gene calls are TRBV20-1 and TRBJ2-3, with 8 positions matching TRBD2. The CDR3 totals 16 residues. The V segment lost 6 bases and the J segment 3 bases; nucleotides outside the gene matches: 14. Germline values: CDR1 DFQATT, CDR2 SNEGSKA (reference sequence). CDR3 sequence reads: CSALNSGTRVTDTQYF. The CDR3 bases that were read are TGCAGTGCCCTCAACTCCGGGACTAGGGTGACAGATACG.

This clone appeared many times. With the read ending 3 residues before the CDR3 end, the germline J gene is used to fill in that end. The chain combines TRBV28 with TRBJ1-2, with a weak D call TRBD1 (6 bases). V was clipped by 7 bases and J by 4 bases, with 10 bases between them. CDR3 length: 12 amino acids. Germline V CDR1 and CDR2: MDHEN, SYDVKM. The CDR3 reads CASIGQIYGYTF. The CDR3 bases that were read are TGTGCCAGCATAGGACAGATCTATGGC.

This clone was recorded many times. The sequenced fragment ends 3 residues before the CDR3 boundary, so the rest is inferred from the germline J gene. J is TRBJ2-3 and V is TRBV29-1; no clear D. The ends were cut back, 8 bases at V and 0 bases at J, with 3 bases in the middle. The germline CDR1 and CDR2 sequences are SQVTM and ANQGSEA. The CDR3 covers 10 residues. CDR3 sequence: CSTSTDTQYF. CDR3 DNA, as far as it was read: TGCAGCACAAGCACAGATACG.

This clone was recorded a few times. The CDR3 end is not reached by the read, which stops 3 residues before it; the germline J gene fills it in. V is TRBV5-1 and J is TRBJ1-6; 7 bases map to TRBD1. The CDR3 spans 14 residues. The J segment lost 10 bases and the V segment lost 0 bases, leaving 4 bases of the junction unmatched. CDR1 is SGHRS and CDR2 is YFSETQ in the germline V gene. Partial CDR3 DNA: TGCGCCAGCAGCTTGGGACAGGGTACCTCACCC. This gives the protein CASSLGQGTSP. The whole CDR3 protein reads CASSLGQGTSPLHF.

The CDR3 sequence is CSAPQSHRNEQFF. The sequenced CDR3 bases are TGCAGTGCCCCCCAATCGCACAGGAATGAG. The chain joins TRBV20-1 to TRBJ2-1; weak D call: TRBD1 (5 bases). Read coverage stops 3 residues before the CDR3 terminus; the germline J gene supplies the remainder. CDR3 length equals 13 residues. Germline V lookup: CDR1 DFQATT, CDR2 SNEGSKA (reference sequence). The V gene lost 6 bases and the J gene lost 7 bases, with 16 bases spanning the gap.

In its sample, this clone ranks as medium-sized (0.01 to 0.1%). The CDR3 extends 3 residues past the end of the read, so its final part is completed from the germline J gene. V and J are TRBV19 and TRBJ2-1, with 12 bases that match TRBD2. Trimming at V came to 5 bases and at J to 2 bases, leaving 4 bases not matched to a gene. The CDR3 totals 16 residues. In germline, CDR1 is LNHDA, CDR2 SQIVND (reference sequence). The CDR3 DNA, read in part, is TGTGCCAGTAGTCTAGCGGGGGGGAGGACCTACAATGAG. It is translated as CASSLAGGRTYNE. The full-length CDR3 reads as CASSLAGGRTYNEQFF.

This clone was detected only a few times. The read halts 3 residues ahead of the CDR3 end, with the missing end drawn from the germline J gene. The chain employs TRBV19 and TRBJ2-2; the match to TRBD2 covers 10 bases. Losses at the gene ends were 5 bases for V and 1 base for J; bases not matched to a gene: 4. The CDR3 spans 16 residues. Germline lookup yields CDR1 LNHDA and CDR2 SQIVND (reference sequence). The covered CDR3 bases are TGTGCCAGTAGTCTAAGACTAGCGGGGAACACCGGGGAG. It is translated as CASSLRLAGNTGE. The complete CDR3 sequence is CASSLRLAGNTGELFF.

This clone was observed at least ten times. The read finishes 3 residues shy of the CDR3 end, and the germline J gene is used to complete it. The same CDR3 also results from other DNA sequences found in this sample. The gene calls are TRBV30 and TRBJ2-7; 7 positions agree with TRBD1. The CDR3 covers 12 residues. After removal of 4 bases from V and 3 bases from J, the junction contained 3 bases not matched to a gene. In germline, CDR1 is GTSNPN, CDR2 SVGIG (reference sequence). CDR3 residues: CAWTGGRYEQYF. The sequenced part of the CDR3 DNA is TGTGCCTGGACAGGGGGTCGCTACGAG.

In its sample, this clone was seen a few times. The part of the CDR3 DNA that was read is TGTGCCAGCAACCCGACTGGGGGGAATTCACCC. This codes for CASNPTGGNSP. The whole CDR3 region reads CASNPTGGNSPLHF. This chain connects TRBV6-2 or TRBV6-3 to TRBJ1-6; D may be TRBD1 (5 bases). The read comes to an end 3 residues before the CDR3 does, leaving the germline J gene to fill in the end. Germline CDR1 is MNHEY and CDR2 is SVGEGT. CDR3 length: 14 residues. Trimming pared 7 bases from V and 7 bases from J, leaving 14 bases between.

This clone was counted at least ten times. CDR3 bases read: TGTGCCAGCAGCGCCGACAACTACGAG. This encodes CASSADNYE. The entire CDR3 protein is CASSADNYEQYF. The genes are TRBV6-2 or TRBV6-3 and TRBJ2-7; D gene unclear. The read ends 3 residues early relative to the CDR3; the germline J gene fills the gap. The CDR3 extends over 12 amino acids. In germline, CDR1 is MNHEY, CDR2 SVGEGT. Trimming took 6 bases from V and 3 from J, leaving 9 bases between them.

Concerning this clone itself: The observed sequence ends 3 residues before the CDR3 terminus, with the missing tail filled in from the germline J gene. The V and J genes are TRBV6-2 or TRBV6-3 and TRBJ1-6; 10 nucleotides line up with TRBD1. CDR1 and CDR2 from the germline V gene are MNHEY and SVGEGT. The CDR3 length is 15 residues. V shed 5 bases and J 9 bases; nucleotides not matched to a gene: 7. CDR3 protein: CASSPKGTGVSPLHF. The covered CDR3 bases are TGTGCCAGCAGTCCTAAGGGGACAGGGGTTTCACCC.

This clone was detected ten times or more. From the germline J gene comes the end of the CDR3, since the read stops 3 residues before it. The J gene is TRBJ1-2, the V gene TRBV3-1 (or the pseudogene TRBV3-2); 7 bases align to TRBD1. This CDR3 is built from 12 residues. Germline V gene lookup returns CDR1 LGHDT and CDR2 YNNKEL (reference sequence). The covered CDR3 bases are TGTGCCAGCAGCCAACAGGACAGGGGC. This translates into CASSQQDRG. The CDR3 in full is CASSQQDRGYTF.

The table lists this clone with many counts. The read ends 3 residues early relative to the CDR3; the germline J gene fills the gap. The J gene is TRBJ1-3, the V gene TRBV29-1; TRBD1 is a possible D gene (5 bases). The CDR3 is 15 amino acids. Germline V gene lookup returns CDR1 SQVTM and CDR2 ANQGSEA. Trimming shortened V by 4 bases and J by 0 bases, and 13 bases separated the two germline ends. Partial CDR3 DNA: TGCAGCGTTGGGGGGGGTTGGGACTCTGGAAACACC. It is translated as CSVGGGWDSGNT. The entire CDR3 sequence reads CSVGGGWDSGNTIYF.

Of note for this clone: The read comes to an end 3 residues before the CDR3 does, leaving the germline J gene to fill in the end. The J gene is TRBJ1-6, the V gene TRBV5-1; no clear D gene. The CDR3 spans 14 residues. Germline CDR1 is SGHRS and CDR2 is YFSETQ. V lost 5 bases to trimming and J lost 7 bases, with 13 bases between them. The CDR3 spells CASRVTTMNSPLHF. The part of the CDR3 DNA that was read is TGCGCCAGCAGGGTGACTACGATGAATTCACCC. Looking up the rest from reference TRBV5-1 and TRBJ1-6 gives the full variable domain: KAGVTQTPRYLIKTRGQQVTLSCSPISGHRSVSWYQQTPGQGLQFLFEYFSETQRNKGNFPGRFSGRQFSNSRSEMNVSTLELGDSALYLCASRVTTMNSPLHFGNGTRLTVT.